The TCR beta chain described here comes from a study of cytomegalovirus exposure and HLA in healthy donors. The CDR3 loop spans 15 amino acids. CDR1 is GTSNPN, CDR2 SVGIG, per germline (reference sequence). Trimming stripped 0 bases from V and 1 base from J, with 12 bases between. Method: immunoSEQ multiplex PCR; TCRdb's copy keeps in-frame clones and lacks some. The sample yields some 250,000 clones, around 91% seen once. The sequencing sample was made of PBMCs. This chain links TRBV30 with TRBJ2-5; D remains ambiguous. This sequence was found in a woman younger than 30 in good health and CMV-seronegative. The CDR3 DNA reads TGTGCCTGGAGTGTATTACGGGTTCCCCAAGAGACCCAGTACTTC. Translating gives CAWSVLRVPQETQYF.